This T cell receptor beta chain was identified in a study of naive and memory T cell subsets (dated by TCRdb to the late 2010s). Background for the entire study: The study applied an open-source, UMI-based TCR alpha and beta sequencing pipeline to sorted naive and memory peripheral blood T cell subsets. The results of the functional CMV T cell responses matched the IgG serology results in every case. RNA was DNase-treated and reverse transcribed with TCR constant-region primers, mostly using SuperScript III. Points the paper makes about the study in general: The repertoire findings for the naive and memory subsets could not be validated, as no ground truth was available. A few larger clonotypes were present in naive repertoires, particularly the CD8 repertoires, and these clonotypes were possibly memory cells re-expressing CD45RA. RNA-based TCR counts may be influenced by expression changes linked to T cell activation and differentiation. TCR abundance followed a power law whose exponent differed between naive and memory subsets but was consistent across the three individuals. In both CD4 and CD8 cells, the Gini index increased while Shannon and inverse Simpson diversity decreased from naive through CM, EM and EMRA. After error correction, over 95% of naive TCR sequences appeared only once, giving much steeper abundance distributions than memory subsets. A clonotype was defined as a single alpha or beta chain sequence rather than as a paired alpha/beta receptor.

The library relied on UMI-ligation and nested PCR. To cover both TRBC1 and TRBC2, the beta constant-region primer consisted of an equimolar mix of two oligonucleotides. The ligated cDNA went through four rounds of PCR with nested alpha and beta constant-region primers together with the SP2 primer. A single-stranded oligonucleotide containing the SP2 primer and a 12-nucleotide UMI was joined to the 3' end of the cDNA by T4 RNA ligase 1. The ligation reaction was incubated at 16°C for about 18-24 hours. To avoid over-amplification, PCR2 was usually performed as a SYBR Green qPCR and halted once a predetermined threshold was reached. Apart from the first purification, every purification step used Agencourt AMPure XP magnetic beads. Library amounts were measured by Qubit and library quality was assessed on a TapeStation, where the main peak was expected at around 650 bp. Pooled libraries were sequenced on an Illumina MiSeq with v2 2x251 paired-end kits, typically giving roughly 0.9-2.3 million reads per sample. Each sample was pooled at around 4 nM, and roughly 5-7% PhiX was included to help cluster recognition. In the paper's pipeline: FASTQ reads processed by Demultiplexor were assigned V and J genes by Decombinator through tag matching that tolerated a single base-pair mismatch. Collapsinator relied on UMIs to fix sequencing errors as well as frequency errors caused by PCR heterogeneity. TCRs were translated and CDR3s were extracted from the conserved cysteine to the FGXG phenylalanine by CDR3Translator, with non-productive sequences being flagged. Gini, Shannon entropy and inverse Simpson indices were computed after subsampling the repertoires to the same number of UMI-defined TCRs. Power-law fits to clonotype abundance distributions were performed by maximum likelihood within the linear range. On one naive CD8 sample, the pipeline and MIGEC gave similar UMI counts, unique TCR numbers and clonal distributions. In one analysis, naive TCRs that were also found in any memory subset of the same donor were excluded from the naive repertoire. Repertoires were searched for about 7,300 CMV-associated CDR3 sequences compiled from VDJdb and a published dataset. The raw public reads went through TCRdb reprocessing: fastp at Q25, MiXCR clone calling, in-frame beta chains kept. Entries are consolidated by CDR3 protein sequence, retaining the most common genes and DNA. TCRdb assigned the V and J calls; the authors' analysis was not used. Here the sample has about 150,000 distinct CDR3 sequences; roughly 20% occur a single time. Of the sample, roughly 0.1% is held by the ten largest clones.

With respect to this clonotype: The clone's antigen remains unknown. Base-call qualities are not available, and no considerably larger clone is one nucleotide away.

TCR alpha and beta chain libraries were amplified separately from the second PCR step onward. CMV status of each donor was established by measuring IFNgamma production from CD4+ T cells after fresh PBMCs were stimulated overnight with CMV viral lysate. Using Miltenyi beads, CD4 T cells were first positively selected, and CD8 T cells were then positively selected from the CD4-negative fraction. Cells were stained for CD3, CD4, CD8, CD45RA, CD27 and a live/dead dye and were sorted on a BD Aria II into four subsets based on CD45RA and CD27. A few healthy volunteers provided blood, and the blood of each volunteer was split into CD4 and CD8 T cells and then into four differentiation subsets. Around 120 ml of peripheral blood was collected from each donor, and PBMC were isolated from the blood using Ficoll-Paque PLUS density-gradient centrifugation. After sorting, cells were lysed in RLT buffer, RNA was extracted using a Qiagen RNeasy kit, and the extracted RNA was stored at -80 degrees C.

Trimming at the junction amounts to 5 bases on V and 6 bases on J, and the germline ends lie 23 bases apart. Spanning cysteine to phenylalanine, the CDR3 consists of 18 amino acids. Solely the CDR3 DNA is kept, with 54 bases framed from the first base. Material: naive CD4+ T cells from blood. In the paper's terms, the cell subset or site label means: naive T cells, CD45RA high CD27+. Here the chain combines TRBV7-1 and TRBJ2-6; the D segment could be TRBD2, given 5 matching bases. TRBV7-1 is treated as an ORF (open reading frame) with a function not yet certain. This clonotype was obtained from a human donor in good health. DNA sequence: TGTGCCAGCAGCAGGAGGAGGCAGTGGGCTGAGGAGGCCAACGTCCTGACTTTC. It translates to CASSRRRQWAEEANVLTF.